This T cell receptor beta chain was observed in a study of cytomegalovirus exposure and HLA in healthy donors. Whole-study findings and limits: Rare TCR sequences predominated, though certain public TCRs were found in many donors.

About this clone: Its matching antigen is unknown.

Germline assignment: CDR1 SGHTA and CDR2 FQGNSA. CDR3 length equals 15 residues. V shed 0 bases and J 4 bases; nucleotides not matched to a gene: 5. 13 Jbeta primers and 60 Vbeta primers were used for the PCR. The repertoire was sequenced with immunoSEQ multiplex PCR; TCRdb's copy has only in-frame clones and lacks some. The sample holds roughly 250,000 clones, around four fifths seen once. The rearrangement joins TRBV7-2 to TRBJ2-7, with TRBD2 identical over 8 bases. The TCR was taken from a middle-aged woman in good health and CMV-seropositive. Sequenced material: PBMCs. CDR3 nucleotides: TGTGCCAGCAGCTTAGCGGCTAGCGGGCAATACGAGCAGTACTTC. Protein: CASSLAASGQYEQYF. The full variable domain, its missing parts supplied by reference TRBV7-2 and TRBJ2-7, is GAGVSQSPSNKVTEKGKDVELRCDPISGHTALYWYRQSLGQGLEFLIYFQGNSAPDKSGLPSDRFSAERTGGSVSTLTIQRTQQEDSAVYLCASSLAASGQYEQYFGPGTRLTVT.